The entry that follows covers one T cell receptor (beta chain) sequence. The antigen is not known. On the day of bone marrow donation, the related graft donor provided peripheral blood. Assay: immunoSEQ multiplex PCR; the TCRdb copy retains only in-frame clones and omits some. This table has about 19,000 clones, roughly 83% appearing once. The data derive from a study of T cells after posttransplantation cyclophosphamide. Findings and caveats of the study: Skin or GI-infiltrating T cells shared few TRB sequences with blood. Later post-transplant blood repertoires were often dominated by donor CD8+ memory clones. Recipient CMV seropositivity and CMV reactivation strongly tracked TRB clonality.

Germline assignment: CDR1 MNHNS and CDR2 SASEGT. The CDR3 extends over 11 amino acids. Trimming cost V 1 base and J 15 bases, with 10 bases left between them. Sequencing input: memory CD4+ T cells sorted from blood. The chain carries TRBV6-1 and TRBJ2-4; no firm D call. The TCR comes from a man aged 30 to 45 in good health and a related stem cell transplant donor. In DNA form, the CDR3 reads TGTGCCAGCAGTGAAGACAGCTCCAGGTACTTC. Translation: CASSEDSSRYF.